This T cell receptor beta chain came from a study of cytomegalovirus exposure and HLA in healthy donors. Overall study: Findings of an earlier analysis included about 120 million unique TCR beta sequences from 170 million or so T cells.

V was cut by 1 base and J by 2 bases, with 9 bases left in between. CDR3 length: 14 amino acids. Germline CDR1 reads SGHVS; CDR2 reads FQNEAQ. Vbeta (60) and Jbeta (13) primers were used in the PCR. Produced via immunoSEQ multiplex PCR; TCRdb's table is partial and in-frame only. This table holds 150,000 to 200,000 clones, over 80% found once. This clone was picked up a small number of times. Its target is unknown. The sample carries other DNA sequences with the same CDR3. General observations from the study: In a later analysis, a missense DCLRE1C variant was linked to TCR beta V- and J-gene trimming. Across donors, most TCRs were seen rarely, yet some public ones were widespread.

The origin of this receptor is a girl between 5 and 17 years old in good health and CMV-seropositive. Specimen: PBMCs. The genes are TRBV7-8 and TRBJ2-7; unclear D gene. The CDR3: CASSLEAGTYEQYF. The CDR3 DNA reads TGTGCCAGCAGCTTAGAAGCAGGAACCTACGAGCAGTACTTC.